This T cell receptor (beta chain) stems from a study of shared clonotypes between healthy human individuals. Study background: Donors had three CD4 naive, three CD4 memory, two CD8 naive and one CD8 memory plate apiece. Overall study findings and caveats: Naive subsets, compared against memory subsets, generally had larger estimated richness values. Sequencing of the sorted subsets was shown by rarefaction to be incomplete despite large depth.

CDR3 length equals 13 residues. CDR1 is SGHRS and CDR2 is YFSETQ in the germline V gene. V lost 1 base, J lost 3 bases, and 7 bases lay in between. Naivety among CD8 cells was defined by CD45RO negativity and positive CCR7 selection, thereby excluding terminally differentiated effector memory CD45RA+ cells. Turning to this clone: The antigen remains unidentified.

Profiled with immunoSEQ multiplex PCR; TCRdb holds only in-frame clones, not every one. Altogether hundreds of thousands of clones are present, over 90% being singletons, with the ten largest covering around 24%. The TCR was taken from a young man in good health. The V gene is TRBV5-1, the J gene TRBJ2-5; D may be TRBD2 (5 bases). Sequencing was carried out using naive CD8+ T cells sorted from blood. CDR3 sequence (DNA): TGCGCCAGCAGCTTGCCCGGGGAAGAGACCCAGTACTTC. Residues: CASSLPGEETQYF.